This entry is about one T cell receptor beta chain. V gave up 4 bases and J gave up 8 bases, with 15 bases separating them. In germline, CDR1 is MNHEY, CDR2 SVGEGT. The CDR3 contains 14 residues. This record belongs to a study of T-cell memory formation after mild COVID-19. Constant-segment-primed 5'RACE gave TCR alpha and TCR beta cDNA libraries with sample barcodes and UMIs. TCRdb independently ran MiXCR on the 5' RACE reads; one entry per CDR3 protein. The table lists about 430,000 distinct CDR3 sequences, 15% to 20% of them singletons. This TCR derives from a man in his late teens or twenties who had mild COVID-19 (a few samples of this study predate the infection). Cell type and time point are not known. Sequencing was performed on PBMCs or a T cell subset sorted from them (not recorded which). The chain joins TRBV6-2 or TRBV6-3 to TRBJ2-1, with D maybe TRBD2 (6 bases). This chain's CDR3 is CASSWDLVGYEQFF. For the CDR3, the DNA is TGTGCCAGCAGTTGGGACTTAGTCGGATATGAGCAGTTCTTC.